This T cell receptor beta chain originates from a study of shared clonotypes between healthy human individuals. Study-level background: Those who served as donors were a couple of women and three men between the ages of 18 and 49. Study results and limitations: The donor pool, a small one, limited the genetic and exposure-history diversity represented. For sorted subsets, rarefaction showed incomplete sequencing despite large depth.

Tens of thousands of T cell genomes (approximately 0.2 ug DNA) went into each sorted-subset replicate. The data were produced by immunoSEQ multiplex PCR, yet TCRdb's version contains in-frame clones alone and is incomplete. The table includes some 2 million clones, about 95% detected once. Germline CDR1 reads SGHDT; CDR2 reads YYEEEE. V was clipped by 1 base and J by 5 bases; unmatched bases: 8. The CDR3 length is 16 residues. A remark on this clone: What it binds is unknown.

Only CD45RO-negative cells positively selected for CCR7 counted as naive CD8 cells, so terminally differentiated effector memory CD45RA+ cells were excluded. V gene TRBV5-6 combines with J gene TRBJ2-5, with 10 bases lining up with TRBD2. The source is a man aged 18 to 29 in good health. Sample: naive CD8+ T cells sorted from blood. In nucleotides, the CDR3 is TGTGCCAGCAGCTTGTGGATGAGGGGACTAGCGGAGACCCAGTACTTC. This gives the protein CASSLWMRGLAETQYF.